This T cell receptor (beta chain) came from a study of response to subunit inactivated influenza vaccine (dated by TCRdb to the late 2010s). About the study as a whole: To follow how T cells responded to a trivalent subunit inactivated influenza vaccine, the researchers relied on deep quantitative profiling of the T cell receptor repertoire. The paper's findings and limits, for the study overall: The authors suggested that each seasonal influenza vaccination may recruit only a limited number of new T cells.

Library preparation employed RT-PCR. Sequenced on an Illumina HiSeq 2500. TCRdb cleaned the public reads at Q25 with fastp, built clones with MiXCR and kept in-frame beta chains. Rows are unified per CDR3 protein, each entry keeping the most common DNA and genes. Here the sample has about 830,000 distinct CDR3 sequences; approximately 17% occur a single time. Of the sample, approximately 10% is held by the ten largest clones. V is pared back by 4 bases and J by 0 bases, with 11 bases lying between the germline termini. The CDR3 runs 14 amino acids, cysteine and phenylalanine included. Just CDR3 DNA is preserved here, 42 bases in frame from base 1. Sequences SGHRS (CDR1) and YFSETQ (CDR2) are obtained from the germline V gene. This clonotype was counted at least ten times. Its antigen is currently not known. The input lacks base qualities; no much larger clone sits a single base away.

The sequence links TRBV5-1 to TRBJ2-7, with the D gene uncertain. Sequencing was performed on PBMCs from blood, taken about 5 days after vaccination. The TCR sequence derives from a man between 50 and 59 years old who received an inactivated influenza vaccine. Donor details come from another sample of the same person, matched by shared clones. The CDR3 protein: CASSMDADSYEQYF. The DNA sequence is given as TGCGCCAGCAGCATGGACGCGGACTCCTACGAGCAGTACTTC.